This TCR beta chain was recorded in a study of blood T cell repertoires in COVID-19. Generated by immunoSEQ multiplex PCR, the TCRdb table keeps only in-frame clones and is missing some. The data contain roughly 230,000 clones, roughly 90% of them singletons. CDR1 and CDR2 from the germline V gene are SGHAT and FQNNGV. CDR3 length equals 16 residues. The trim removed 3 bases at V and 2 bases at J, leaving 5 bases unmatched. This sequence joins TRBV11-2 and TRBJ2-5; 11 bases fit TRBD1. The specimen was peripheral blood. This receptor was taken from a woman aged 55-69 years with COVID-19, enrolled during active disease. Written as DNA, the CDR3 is TGTGCCAGCAGCTTTGGCGGACAGGGGGCTCAAGAGACCCAGTACTTC. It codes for CASSFGGQGAQETQYF.